The following is a T cell receptor beta chain sequence with its context. Its antigen is undetermined. This specimen belongs to a study of shared clonotypes between healthy human individuals. Study-wide findings and caveats: Around 5.3% of naive CD4 clonotypes were shared across a few donors. Represented diversity (both genetic and exposure-history) was limited by the small number of donors.

Division of CD4+ cells produced a CD45RA+ naive subset and a CD45RA-negative memory subset. TCRdb's copy holds only in-frame clones and misses some; the assay was immunoSEQ multiplex PCR. The repertoire consists of 1.4 million or so clones, with approximately 98.5% occurring once and the leading ten covering 0.36%. The sequencing sample was made of naive CD4+ T cells sorted from blood. This sample's subset: CD45RA+ positively selected. This receptor was identified in a man aged 25 to 45 in good health.

CDR3 nucleotide sequence: TGTGCCAGTAGTATTCTGCCGGCTAGCGGGAGGGCCAATGAGCAGTTCTTC. Translated, it gives CASSILPASGRANEQFF. The chain employs TRBV19 and TRBJ2-1, with 12 positions matching TRBD2. The germline V gene encodes CDR1 LNHDA and CDR2 SQIVND (reference sequence). CDR3 size: 17 residues. Germline trimming cut 3 bases from V and 6 bases from J; bases unmatched to any gene: 9.